This TCR beta chain was captured by sequencing in a study of cytomegalovirus exposure and HLA in healthy donors. Study outcomes and limitations: Clonal expansion, a later analysis showed, was greater in HLA-associated TCR beta chains than in equally common others. In an earlier analysis, in under 700 donors, most V segments appeared productive either ~87% or ~30% of the time. Excluded were some V segments that proved indistinguishable, including TRBV6-2 and TRBV6-3.

Concerning this clone itself: Its antigen is still unknown.

The study sampled nominally healthy donors, though unrecorded immune exposures were likely. CDR3 length: 12 amino acids. The germline CDR1 and CDR2 sequences are SGHDT and YYEEEE. Trimming stripped 2 bases from V and 3 bases from J, with 6 bases between. PCR amplification relied on 60 Vbeta primers (plus 13 Jbeta primers). Clones were read by immunoSEQ multiplex PCR, and TCRdb kept only the in-frame ones, dropping some. The sample contains 200,000 to 250,000 clones, around 83% of which appear only once. V usage is TRBV5-6 and J usage is TRBJ2-7; no definite D call. The clonotype comes from a middle-aged woman in good health and CMV-seronegative. Sequencing was carried out using PBMCs. The CDR3 nucleotides read TGTGCCAGCAGCTTTGGGCGCTACGAGCAGTACTTC. Encoded protein: CASSFGRYEQYF. The variable domain in full, with the rest retrieved from reference TRBV5-6 and TRBJ2-7, is DAGVTQSPTHLIKTRGQQVTLRCSPKSGHDTVSWYQQALGQGPQFIFQYYEEEERQRGNFPDRFSGHQFPNYSSELNVNALLLGDSALYLCASSFGRYEQYFGPGTRLTVT.